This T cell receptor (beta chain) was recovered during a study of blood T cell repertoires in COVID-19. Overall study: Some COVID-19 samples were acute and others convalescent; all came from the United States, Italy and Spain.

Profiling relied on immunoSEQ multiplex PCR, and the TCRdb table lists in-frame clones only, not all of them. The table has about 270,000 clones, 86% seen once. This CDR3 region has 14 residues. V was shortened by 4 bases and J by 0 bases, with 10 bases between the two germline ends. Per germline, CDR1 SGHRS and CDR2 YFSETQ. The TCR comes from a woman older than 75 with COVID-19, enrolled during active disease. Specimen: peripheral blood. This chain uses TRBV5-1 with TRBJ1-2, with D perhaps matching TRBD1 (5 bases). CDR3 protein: CASSPRATNYGYTF. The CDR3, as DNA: TGCGCCAGCAGCCCCAGGGCAACTAACTATGGCTACACCTTC.